The rows below give T cell receptor beta chains drawn from one sample of a study of blood T cell repertoires in COVID-19. Profiling relied on immunoSEQ multiplex PCR, and the TCRdb table lists in-frame clones only, not all of them. In the table there are around 84,000 clones, over 65% of which are singletons. The sample was peripheral blood. These receptors all stem from a man aged 45 to 65 with active or convalescent COVID-19. CDR3s include the opening cysteine and the closing phenylalanine or tryptophan. D genes are given only for firm matches. Expanded clones are given a class, and other clones once, few, many or no size at all.

>few|TRBJ2-1|TRBD1|TRBV7-3
CASSFRGQSYNEQFF
TGTGCCAGCAGCTTCAGGGGGCAGTCCTACAATGAGCAGTTCTTC
>many|TRBJ2-5|TRBD1|TRBV3-1/TRBV3-2
CASSRTTGSETQYF
TGTGCCAGCAGCAGAACGACAGGGTCGGAGACCCAGTACTTC
>.|TRBJ2-7|.|TRBV11-2
CASSLDSSGQYF
TGTGCCAGCAGCTTAGACTCCAGCGGGCAGTACTTC
>.|TRBJ1-6|.|TRBV5-1
CASSLDRLNSPLHF
TGCGCCAGCAGCCTCGACAGGCTGAATTCACCCCTCCACTTT
>.|TRBJ2-5|.|TRBV2
CASNQGGQETQYF
TGTGCCAGCAACCAGGGGGGTCAAGAGACCCAGTACTTC
>once|TRBJ1-4|TRBD1|TRBV6-1
CASSGGPGQSNEKLFF
TGTGCCAGCAGTGGGGGACCGGGACAGTCTAATGAAAAACTGTTTTTT
>.|TRBJ2-3|TRBD2|TRBV2
CASSQTSRTDTQYF
TGTGCCAGCAGCCAGACTAGCCGCACAGATACGCAGTATTTT
>.|TRBJ2-7|TRBD2|TRBV5-1
CASRELAGGGEQYF
TGCGCCAGCAGGGAACTAGCGGGGGGAGGCGAGCAGTACTTC
>.|TRBJ2-1|TRBD2|TRBV11-2
CASSLVLAGGRDEQFF
TGTGCCAGCAGCTTAGTCCTAGCGGGGGGCCGCGATGAGCAGTTCTTC
>few|TRBJ2-1|TRBD2|TRBV11-1
CASASGGFFGVKQFF
TGTGCCAGCGCGAGCGGGGGGTTTTTCGGGGTCAAGCAGTTCTTC
>.|TRBJ2-1|.|TRBV5-4
CASSPRVGEQFF
TGTGCCAGCAGCCCTCGGGTGGGTGAGCAGTTCTTC
>.|TRBJ1-4|TRBD1|TRBV6-5
CASSSGQGLNEKLFF
TGTGCCAGCAGTTCCGGACAGGGATTGAATGAAAAACTGTTTTTT
>.|TRBJ2-3|.|TRBV9
CASSVGREGTDTQYF
TGTGCCAGCAGCGTAGGCAGGGAAGGAACAGATACGCAGTATTTT
>once|TRBJ1-3|TRBD1|TRBV6-5
CASAPDRDSGNTIYF
TGTGCCAGCGCCCCAGACAGGGACTCTGGAAACACCATATATTTT
>.|TRBJ1-4|TRBD1|TRBV10-3
CAISEDRGGGPNEKLFF
TGTGCCATCAGTGAGGACAGGGGCGGGGGACCTAATGAAAAACTGTTTTTT
>.|TRBJ1-1|.|TRBV9
CASSVGGLTEAFF
TGTGCCAGCAGCGTAGGAGGGCTCACTGAAGCTTTCTTT
>many|TRBJ1-2|.|TRBV19
CASSIGADPNYGYTF
TGTGCCAGTAGTATAGGGGCAGATCCTAACTATGGCTACACCTTC
>.|TRBJ2-1|.|TRBV29-1
CSVPFGGLLNEQFF
TGCAGCGTGCCGTTCGGGGGGCTTCTAAATGAGCAGTTCTTC
>.|TRBJ2-1|TRBD2|TRBV5-1
CASSLGGSGSYNEQFF
TGCGCCAGCAGCTTGGGGGGTAGCGGGAGCTACAATGAGCAGTTCTTC
>.|TRBJ1-1|.|TRBV7-3
CASSQGQMNTEAFF
TGTGCCAGCAGCCAGGGGCAGATGAACACTGAAGCTTTCTTT
>.|TRBJ1-1|.|TRBV15
CATSRSAGMYTEAFF
TGTGCCACCAGCAGATCCGCAGGGATGTACACTGAAGCTTTCTTT
>.|TRBJ2-7|TRBD1|TRBV6-6
CASSSPDRGIYEQYF
TGTGCCAGCAGTTCCCCGGACAGGGGGATCTACGAGCAGTACTTC
>.|TRBJ1-6|.|TRBV7-6
CASSPDRSSSYNSPLHF
TGTGCCAGCAGCCCAGACAGGTCTAGCTCCTATAATTCACCCCTCCACTTT
>.|TRBJ1-1|.|TRBV11-2
CASSLWGPGGTEAFF
TGTGCCAGCAGCTTATGGGGTCCGGGGGGCACTGAAGCTTTCTTT
>.|TRBJ1-5|TRBD1|TRBV29-1
CSVVLTGDQPQHF
TGCAGCGTTGTTTTGACAGGGGATCAGCCCCAGCATTTT
>.|TRBJ2-7|.|TRBV30
CAWVQSYEQYF
TGTGCCTGGGTGCAGTCCTACGAGCAGTACTTC
>.|TRBJ2-7|TRBD2|TRBV12-5
CASRRWAIAGGADAGSEQYF
TGTGCTAGTCGCCGCTGGGCTATAGCGGGGGGGGCCGACGCGGGAAGCGAGCAGTACTTC
>.|TRBJ1-2|TRBD1|TRBV11-1
CASSPSGTGGMGYTF
TGTGCCAGCAGCCCATCGGGAACAGGGGGCATGGGCTACACCTTC
>.|TRBJ2-7|TRBD2|TRBV7-2
CASSLEGGGIFHEQYF
TGTGCCAGCAGCTTAGAGGGCGGGGGGATTTTCCACGAGCAGTACTTC
>.|TRBJ1-1|.|TRBV3-1/TRBV3-2
CASTITAGSNTEAFF
TGTGCCAGCACCATTACGGCGGGTTCGAACACTGAAGCTTTCTTT
>.|TRBJ2-3|.|TRBV29-1
CSTNTGSSDADTQYF
TGCAGCACGAACACCGGGTCCTCAGACGCGGATACGCAGTATTTT
>.|TRBJ1-2|.|TRBV6-5
CASTGAYGYTF
TGTGCCAGCACGGGTGCCTATGGCTACACCTTC
>.|TRBJ2-7|.|TRBV18
CASSPQGGLARSYEQYF
TGTGCCAGCTCACCACAGGGTGGGCTAGCGAGGTCCTACGAGCAGTACTTC
>.|TRBJ1-1|.|TRBV11-2
CASSYKWGGYTEAFF
TGTGCCAGCAGCTATAAATGGGGAGGGTACACTGAAGCTTTCTTT
>.|TRBJ2-7|.|TRBV29-1
CSVVGPTGEQYF
TGCAGCGTTGTAGGCCCCACGGGCGAGCAGTACTTC
>.|TRBJ1-3|.|TRBV7-2
CASSPNRGNTIYF
TGTGCCAGCAGCCCAAACAGGGGAAACACCATATATTTT
>.|TRBJ2-5|TRBD2|TRBV10-3
CAIKAAALAGGETQYF
TGTGCCATCAAAGCCGCCGCTCTAGCGGGGGGGGAGACCCAGTACTTC
>once|TRBJ2-2|TRBD2|TRBV2
CASHSSGGAAGELFF
TGTGCCAGCCATTCTAGCGGGGGGGCCGCCGGGGAGCTGTTTTTT
>.|TRBJ2-5|TRBD2|TRBV11-2
CASSRDSGGLRETQYF
TGTGCCAGCAGCCGGGATAGCGGGGGGCTTCGAGAGACCCAGTACTTC
>.|TRBJ2-2|.|TRBV29-1
CSAVIPGELFF
TGCAGCGCCGTTATTCCCGGGGAGCTGTTTTTT
>.|TRBJ1-1|.|TRBV4-3
CASSQAGWNEAFF
TGCGCCAGCAGCCAAGCGGGGTGGAATGAAGCTTTCTTT